The 19 T cell receptor beta chains given below trace back to one sample, sequenced in a study of T cell repertoires in cytomegalovirus infection. MiXCR, applied by TCRdb to the reads, yields one record per CDR3 protein. The data show about 480,000 distinct CDR3 sequences, with around 35% seen just once and under 20% held by the top ten. What these receptors recognize is not known. This specimen consisted of cultured PBMCs, obtained from culture after CMV antigen stimulation. These receptors came from a human donor in good health (CMV status not recorded). Some clones in this sample may be carry-over from other donors' samples.

This chain connects TRBV20-1 to TRBJ2-3; possible D gene TRBD2, 6 bases. The CDR3 has 14 residues. Germline V lookup: CDR1 DFQATT, CDR2 SNEGSKA (reference sequence). The CDR3 here is CSAGGHLITDTQYF. The CDR3 nucleotides are TGCAGCGCCGGGGGTCATCTAATCACAGATACGCAGTATTTT.

This clonotype was seen repeatedly, ten times or more. The V gene is TRBV7-2, the J gene TRBJ2-4; tentatively, D is TRBD2 (5 bases). The CDR3 is 18 residues long. CDR1 is SGHTA and CDR2 is FQGNSA in the germline V gene. The V gene lost 2 bases and the J gene lost 0 bases, with 17 bases spanning the gap. The CDR3 DNA is TGTGCCAGCAGCTTACTTGGGAGATCCCTTCTAGCCAAAAACATTCAGTACTTC. Its protein is CASSLLGRSLLAKNIQYF.

The chain joins TRBV25-1 to TRBJ2-1; the match to TRBD2 covers 7 bases. Losses at the gene ends were 8 bases for V and 0 bases for J; bases not matched to a gene: 19. Germline V CDR1 and CDR2: MGHDK, SYGVNS. The CDR3 covers 19 residues. CDR3 nucleotides: TGTGCCAGCCAAACCCGGAGAGAGCTAGCGGTAAACTCCTACAATGAGCAGTTCTTC. It specifies CASQTRRELAVNSYNEQFF.

This clonotype was seen a handful of times. The genes are TRBV6-2 or TRBV6-3 and TRBJ2-5, with a weak D call TRBD2 (6 bases). V dropped 7 bases and J dropped 2 bases, with 14 bases sitting between them. Germline CDR1 is MNHEY and CDR2 is SVGEGT. The CDR3 has 14 amino acids. This CDR3 reads CASIIASGQETQYF. In nucleotides, the CDR3 is TGTGCCAGCATTATAGCCAGCGGGCAAGAGACCCAGTACTTC.

This clonotype appeared many times. This chain uses TRBV7-8 with TRBJ2-7, with TRBD2 identical over 8 bases. J gave up 2 bases and V 1 base, and 7 bases lay outside the gene matches. CDR3 length: 16 residues. Germline CDR1 and CDR2: SGHVS and FQNEAQ. CDR3 coding DNA: TGTGCCAGCAGCTTAGACCGACTCGGGAGGGCCTACGAGCAGTACGTC. The encoded protein is CASSLDRLGRAYEQYV.

This clonotype was seen only a few times. The chain has TRBV6-2 or TRBV6-3 and TRBJ2-3; D remains unclear. CDR1 and CDR2 from the germline V gene are MNHEY and SVGEGT. The CDR3 loop spans 15 amino acids. Trimming removed 8 bases from V and 1 base from J, with 16 bases in between. CDR3 loop: CASGPHQLGTDTQYF. The CDR3 DNA reads TGTGCCAGCGGCCCTCACCAACTTGGCACAGATACGCAGTATTTT.

Remarks on this clonotype: The junction and the germline gene differ at one end; a read error may be behind it. This chain uses TRBV4-2 with TRBJ2-3, with 9 bases matching TRBD2. CDR1 and CDR2 from the germline V gene are LGHNA and YNFKEQ. This CDR3 contains 16 residues. Here the CDR3 reads CVSSQVSTSGTDTQYF. In DNA form, the CDR3 reads TGTGTCAGCAGCCAAGTTTCGACTAGCGGAACAGATACGCAGTATTTT.

A few counts support this clonotype. The chain carries TRBV19 and TRBJ2-3, with D maybe TRBD1 (6 bases). The V end lost 6 bases, the J end lost 0 bases, and 13 bases lay between the germline ends. Looked up from germline, CDR1 is LNHDA and CDR2 is SQIVND (reference sequence). This CDR3 comprises 15 residues. CDR3 bases: TGTGCCAGTAGGCGGACAGTTTCTAGCACAGATACGCAGTATTTT. This sequence encodes CASRRTVSSTDTQYF.

To note about this clonotype: At one of its ends the junction is not consistent with the germline gene, which may arise from a read error. The chain carries TRBV4-1 and TRBJ2-1; possibly TRBD1 for D (6 bases). CDR1 and CDR2 (germline): MGHRA, YSYEKL. The CDR3 is 15 amino acids. The CDR3 here is CASSQQQGSYNEQFF. CDR3 sequence (DNA): TGTGCCAGCAGCCAACAACAGGGATCCTACAATGAGCAGTTCTTC.

This clonotype was detected a few times. This rearrangement joins TRBV7-3 to TRBJ2-6; D uncertain. The V gene's germline CDR1 is SGHTA and CDR2 FQGTGA. The CDR3 has 14 amino acids. The V end was cut by 7 bases, the J end by 0 bases, with 7 bases between. The chain's CDR3 is CASKQSSGANVLTF. CDR3 in DNA: TGTGCCAGCAAACAGAGCTCTGGGGCCAACGTCCTGACTTTC.

This clonotype was counted a few times. The rearrangement links TRBV7-2 to TRBJ2-1; TRBD2 aligns across 12 bases. CDR1 and CDR2 (germline): SGHTA, FQGNSA. After removal of 2 bases from V and 3 bases from J, the junction contained 8 bases not matched to a gene. The CDR3 has 18 residues. The DNA for the CDR3 is TGTGCCAGCAGCTTATGGCCTAGCGGGAGGGCCTACTACAATGAGCAGTTCTTC. Its protein is CASSLWPSGRAYYNEQFF.

This clonotype was seen many times. This rearrangement joins TRBV12-3 or TRBV12-4 to TRBJ2-6; D possibly corresponds to TRBD2 (5 bases). V gave up 3 bases and J gave up 0 bases, with 9 bases separating them. The CDR3 is made up of 16 amino acids. CDR3: CASSLWSGSGANVLTF. CDR3 nucleotides: TGTGCCAGCAGTTTGTGGAGCGGCTCTGGGGCCAACGTCCTGACTTTC.

The genes are TRBV12-3 or TRBV12-4 and TRBJ1-5, with TRBD1 as a possible D gene (5 bases). Trimming left V 2 bases short and J 3 bases short, with 14 bases between. This CDR3 region has 16 residues. CDR3 DNA sequence: TGTGCCAGCAGTTTATCATTTAGGGACCCCAATCAGCCCCAGCATTTT. It is translated as CASSLSFRDPNQPQHF.

A few counts support this clonotype. The rearrangement joins TRBV7-6 to TRBJ2-1; perhaps TRBD1 as D (6 bases). Deletions cut 3 bases from V and 5 bases from J, with 14 bases between. CDR1 is SGHVS and CDR2 is FNYEAQ in the germline V gene. CDR3 length: 15 residues. Here the CDR3 DNA reads TGTGCCAGCAGCTTGGCTAGACAGGTTGACAATGAGCAGTTCTTC. Translated, it gives CASSLARQVDNEQFF.

V usage is TRBV6-6 and J usage is TRBJ2-7, with 10 bases matching TRBD1. Germline CDR1 is MNHNY and CDR2 is SVGAGI (reference sequence). The CDR3 totals 14 residues. With 6 bases clipped from V and 6 bases from J, the junction kept 8 bases outside the gene matches. The CDR3: CASRTPGQGSEQYF. CDR3 sequence (DNA): TGTGCCAGCAGGACCCCGGGACAGGGGAGCGAGCAGTACTTC.

V gene TRBV19 combines with J gene TRBJ2-1; the match to TRBD2 covers 8 bases. Germline V lookup: CDR1 LNHDA, CDR2 SQIVND (reference sequence). V was clipped by 10 bases and J by 4 bases; unmatched bases: 9. The CDR3 consists of 14 residues. CDR3 DNA sequence: TGTGCCAAACCGACTAGCGCGTCTTACAATGAGCAGTTCTTC. It codes for CAKPTSASYNEQFF. The full variable domain, its missing parts supplied by reference TRBV19 and TRBJ2-1, is DGGITQSPKYLFRKEGQNVTLSCEQNLNHDAMYWYRQDPGQGLRLIYYSQIVNDFQKGDIAEGYSVSREKKESFPLTVTSAQKNPTAFYLCAKPTSASYNEQFFGPGTRLTVL.

This sequence joins TRBV11-2 and TRBJ2-2; D may correspond to TRBD1 or TRBD2 (6 bases each). From germline, CDR1 is SGHAT and CDR2 FQNNGV. The germline V and J ends were trimmed by 2 bases and 7 bases, with 17 bases remaining between them. This CDR3 has 16 residues. CDR3 sequence (DNA): TGTGCCAGCAGCTTAACTAACCGGGGGCGGGGCGGGGAGCTGTTTTTT. This encodes CASSLTNRGRGGELFF.

This chain uses TRBV11-2 with TRBJ2-2, with TRBD1 matching 11 bases. V dropped 5 bases and J dropped 4; count of bases not matched to a gene: 3. This CDR3 is 15 amino acids long. Germline V lookup: CDR1 SGHAT, CDR2 FQNNGV. CDR3 in amino acids: CASSGGTGGTGELFF. CDR3 coding DNA: TGTGCCAGCAGCGGAGGGACAGGGGGCACCGGGGAGCTGTTTTTT.

V usage is TRBV19 and J usage is TRBJ1-1; D remains ambiguous. V lost 4 bases, J lost 0 bases, and 6 bases lay in between. Germline values: CDR1 LNHDA, CDR2 SQIVND (reference sequence). This CDR3 is 13 amino acids long. DNA of the CDR3: TGTGCCAGTAGTACTCAGTTGAACACTGAAGCTTTCTTT. Its protein is CASSTQLNTEAFF.